This T cell receptor beta chain comes out of a study of CD8+ T cells in alopecia areata (dated by TCRdb to the late 2010s). Concerning the study at large: The treated patients, all with moderate-to-severe alopecia areata, were enrolled in an open-label pilot trial of oral tofacitinib given at 5 to 10 mg twice daily. High-throughput TCRbeta sequencing was used to examine T cell clonal expansion in alopecia areata in both the C3H/HeJ mouse model and human patients. immunoSEQ multiplex PCR using 35 Vbeta forward primers and 13 Jbeta reverse primers was used to amplify TCRbeta CDR3 regions. For the treated patients, the SALT score, which quantifies what percentage of scalp surface area is affected, served as the measure of disease severity. Clonality in the scalp was compared among normal scalp (n=4), patchy alopecia areata scalp (n=8), and alopecia totalis/universalis scalp (n=8). Patients stayed on tofacitinib for 6 to 18 months and then had 6 months of follow-up off drug so that delayed response and recurrence could be assessed. On the human side, TCRbeta sequencing was run on scalp tissue and on sorted CD4+ and CD8+ peripheral blood T cells from healthy controls and from alopecia areata patients with either patchy or totalis/universalis disease. Biopsies were taken from tofacitinib-treated patients at baseline and at 4 and 24 weeks of treatment, and a later scalp biopsy was taken in several of the tofacitinib-treated patients. The RNA source kit depended on sample type: the PAXgene miRNA kit for fixed scalp, the miRNeasy kit for PBMCs, and the RNeasy kit for mouse skin.

Library construction relied on the immunoSEQ multiplex PCR assay. RNA was extracted from all samples and reverse transcribed into cDNA, which served as template for TCR sequencing. First-strand cDNA was synthesized using SuperScript III with a 2:1 mix of oligo-dT and random hexamers. A synthetic immune receptor repertoire was used to measure amplification bias, and any remaining bias was corrected computationally. The paper's processing steps were these. Raw reads were preprocessed for error removal, and CDR3 was defined according to IMGT conventions as running from the conserved cysteine to phenylalanine. Clonality was computed by normalizing Shannon entropy by log2 of the number of productive unique TCRs and subtracting the result from 1. Scalp TCRbeta sequences were cross-referenced with sorted blood CD4 and CD8 repertoires so that the CD4 or CD8 identity of scalp clones could be inferred. TCRdb provides this immuneACCESS table in a form limited to in-frame rearrangements. Some clones are lacking; in checked studies, under half of them reflect an unresolved V gene, and why the rest are absent is not known. The V and J calls and clone size were taken over from that table, and D and trimming were inferred from the DNA. The sample table contains approximately 210,000 clones; only one count was recorded for more than 55% of them. In total, the top ten clones hold approximately 1.2% of the sample.

Points the paper makes about the study in general: Because the treated cohort was small and had only one nonresponder, larger studies are needed to examine links between baseline CD8+ expansion and response. Resident alphabeta T cells in normal human skin are also sequenced, complicating scalp TCR repertoire analysis, unlike mouse skin dominated by gammadelta T cells. Compared with normal scalp, lesional scalp, particularly in alopecia totalis/universalis, had higher clonality and more expanded CD8+ clones, which suggests antigenic drive. Many expanded lesional clones were found to persist in scalp and blood during tofacitinib treatment, and relapse after treatment cessation may be partly explained by this persistence. Tofacitinib significantly lowered scalp clonality and the number of expanded CD8+ clones among the top 100 scalp clones. TCR sequences shared between patients were less clear than in mice, possibly partly because of HLA diversity in the patient population.

In regard to this clone: What antigen it recognizes has not been identified. Base qualities are not recorded, but no much larger clone differs from it by a single base.

Reading the label with the study, this specimen's treatment or condition is: oral pan-JAK inhibitor, 5-10 mg twice daily. Lesional scalp punch biopsies and peripheral blood were obtained from alopecia areata patients. PBMCs were separated by density centrifugation and stained for CD3, CD4 and CD8, after which CD4+ and CD8+ T cells were sorted on a FACSAria. The CDR3 spans 14 residues, from the cysteine through the phenylalanine. The entry retains the CDR3 DNA only, 42 bases that are in frame from base 1. Sequences SGDLS (CDR1) and YYNGEE (CDR2) are obtained from the germline V gene. The junction shows trimming of 3 bases on V and 0 bases on J, plus 8 bases between the germline ends.

The rearrangement combines TRBV9 with TRBJ2-3, with the D gene call left open. The sequence was obtained from a human donor with alopecia areata. The source material was CD4+ T cells sorted from blood, sampled at week 49, from a patient treated with tofacitinib. This receptor has the CDR3 CASSGSYSTDTQYF. DNA sequence: TGTGCCAGCAGCGGAAGCTATAGCACAGATACGCAGTATTTT.